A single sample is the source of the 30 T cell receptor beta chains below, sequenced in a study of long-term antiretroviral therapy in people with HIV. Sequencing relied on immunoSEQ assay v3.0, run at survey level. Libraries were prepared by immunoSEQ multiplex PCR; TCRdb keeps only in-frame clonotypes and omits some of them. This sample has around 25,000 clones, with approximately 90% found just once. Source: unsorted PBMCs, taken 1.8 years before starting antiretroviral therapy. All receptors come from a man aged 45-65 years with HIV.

The CDR3 DNA follows: TGTGCCAGCAGCTCAAGCGGGGGGGCGTTTGGGGAGCTGTTTTTT. The encoded protein is CASSSSGGAFGELFF. V is TRBV7-3 and J is TRBJ2-2; 10 nucleotides agree with TRBD2. This CDR3 contains 15 residues. With V trimmed by 4 bases and J by 8 bases, 7 bases remained unmatched. Germline V CDR1 and CDR2: SGHTA, FQGTGA. The complete variable domain, with remaining parts taken from reference TRBV7-3 and TRBJ2-2, reads GAGVSQTPSNKVTEKGKYVELRCDPISGHTALYWYRQSLGQGPEFLIYFQGTGAADDSGLPNDRFFAVRPEGSVSTLKIQRTERGDSAVYLCASSSSGGAFGELFFGEGSRLTVL.

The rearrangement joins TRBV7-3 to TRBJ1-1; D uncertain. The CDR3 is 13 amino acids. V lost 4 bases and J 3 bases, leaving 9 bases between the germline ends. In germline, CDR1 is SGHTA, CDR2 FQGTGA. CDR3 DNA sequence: TGTGCCAGCAGCTCATACGTCGACACTGAAGCTTTCTTT. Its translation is CASSSYVDTEAFF. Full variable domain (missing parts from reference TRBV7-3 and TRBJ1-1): GAGVSQTPSNKVTEKGKYVELRCDPISGHTALYWYRQSLGQGPEFLIYFQGTGAADDSGLPNDRFFAVRPEGSVSTLKIQRTERGDSAVYLCASSSYVDTEAFFGQGTRLTVV.

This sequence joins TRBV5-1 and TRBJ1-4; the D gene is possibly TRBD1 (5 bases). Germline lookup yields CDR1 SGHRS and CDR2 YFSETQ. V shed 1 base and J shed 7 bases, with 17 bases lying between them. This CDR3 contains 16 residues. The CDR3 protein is CASSLSPLAGSEKLFF. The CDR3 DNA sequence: TGCGCCAGCAGCTTGTCGCCGCTGGCAGGGAGTGAAAAACTGTTTTTT.

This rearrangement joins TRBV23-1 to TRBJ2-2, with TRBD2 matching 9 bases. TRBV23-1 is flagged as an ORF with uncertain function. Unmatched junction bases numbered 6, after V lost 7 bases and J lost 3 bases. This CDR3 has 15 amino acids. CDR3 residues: CASTNGLAHTGELFF. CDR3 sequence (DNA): TGCGCCAGCACCAATGGACTAGCGCACACCGGGGAGCTGTTTTTT.

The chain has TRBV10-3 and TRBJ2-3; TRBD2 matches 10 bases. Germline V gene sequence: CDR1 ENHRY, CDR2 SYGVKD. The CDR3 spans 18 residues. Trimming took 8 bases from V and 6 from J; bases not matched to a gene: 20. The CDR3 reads CAIGSRSTSGKSADTQYF. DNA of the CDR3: TGTGCCATCGGGAGCAGGTCAACTAGCGGGAAGTCAGCGGATACGCAGTATTTT.

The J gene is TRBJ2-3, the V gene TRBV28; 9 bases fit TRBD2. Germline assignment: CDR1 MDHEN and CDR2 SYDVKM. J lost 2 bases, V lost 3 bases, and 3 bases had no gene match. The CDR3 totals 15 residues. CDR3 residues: CASSFRGRATDTQYF. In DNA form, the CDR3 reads TGTGCCAGCAGTTTTCGCGGGAGGGCCACAGATACGCAGTATTTT. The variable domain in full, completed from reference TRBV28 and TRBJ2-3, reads DVKVTQSSRYLVKRTGEKVFLECVQDMDHENMFWYRQDPGLGLRLIYFSYDVKMKEKGDIPEGYSVSREKKERFSLILESASTNQTSMYLCASSFRGRATDTQYFGPGTRLTVL.

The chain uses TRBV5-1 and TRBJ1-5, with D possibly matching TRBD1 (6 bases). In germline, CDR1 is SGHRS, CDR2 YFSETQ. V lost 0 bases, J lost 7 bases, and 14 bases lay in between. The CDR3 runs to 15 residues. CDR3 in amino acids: CASSLDRVSGQPQHF. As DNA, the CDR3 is TGCGCCAGCAGCTTGGACAGGGTATCAGGCCAGCCCCAGCATTTT. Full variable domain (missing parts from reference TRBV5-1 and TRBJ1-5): KAGVTQTPRYLIKTRGQQVTLSCSPISGHRSVSWYQQTPGQGLQFLFEYFSETQRNKGNFPGRFSGRQFSNSRSEMNVSTLELGDSALYLCASSLDRVSGQPQHFGDGTRLSIL.

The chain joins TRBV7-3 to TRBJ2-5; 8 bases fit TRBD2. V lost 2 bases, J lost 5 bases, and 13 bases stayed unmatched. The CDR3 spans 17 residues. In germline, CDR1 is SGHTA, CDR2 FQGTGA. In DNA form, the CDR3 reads TGTGCCAGCAGCTTATCGGTCTCGAGCGGGGGAGGGGAGACCCAGTACTTC. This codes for CASSLSVSSGGGETQYF. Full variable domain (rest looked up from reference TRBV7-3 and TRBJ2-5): GAGVSQTPSNKVTEKGKYVELRCDPISGHTALYWYRQSLGQGPEFLIYFQGTGAADDSGLPNDRFFAVRPEGSVSTLKIQRTERGDSAVYLCASSLSVSSGGGETQYFGPGTRLLVL.

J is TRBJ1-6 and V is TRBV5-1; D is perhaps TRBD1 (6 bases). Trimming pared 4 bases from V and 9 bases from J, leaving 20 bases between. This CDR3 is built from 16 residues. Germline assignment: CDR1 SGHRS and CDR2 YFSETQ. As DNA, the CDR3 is TGCGCCAGCAGCCTACAGGGACCGCAAGCTGGTTCACCCCTCCACTTT. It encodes CASSLQGPQAGSPLHF.

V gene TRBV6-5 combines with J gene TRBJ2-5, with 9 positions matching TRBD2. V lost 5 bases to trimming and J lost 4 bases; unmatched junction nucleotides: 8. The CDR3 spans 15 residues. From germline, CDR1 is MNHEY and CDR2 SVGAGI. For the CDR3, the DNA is TGTGCCAGCAGTCCTTGGCGGGGGGGCGGAGAGACCCAGTACTTC. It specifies CASSPWRGGGETQYF.

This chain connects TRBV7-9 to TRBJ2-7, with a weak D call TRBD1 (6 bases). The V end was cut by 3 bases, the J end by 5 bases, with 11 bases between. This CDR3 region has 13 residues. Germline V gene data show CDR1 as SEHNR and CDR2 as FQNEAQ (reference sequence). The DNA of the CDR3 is TGTGCCAGCAGCTTTCGACAGGTACACGAGCAGTACTTC. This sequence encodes CASSFRQVHEQYF.

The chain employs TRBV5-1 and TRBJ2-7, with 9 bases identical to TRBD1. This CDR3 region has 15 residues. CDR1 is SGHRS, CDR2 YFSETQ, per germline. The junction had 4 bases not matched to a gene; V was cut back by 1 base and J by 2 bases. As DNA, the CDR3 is TGCGCCAGCAGCTTGTCCGGGACAGGGACCTACGAGCAGTACTTC. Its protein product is CASSLSGTGTYEQYF.

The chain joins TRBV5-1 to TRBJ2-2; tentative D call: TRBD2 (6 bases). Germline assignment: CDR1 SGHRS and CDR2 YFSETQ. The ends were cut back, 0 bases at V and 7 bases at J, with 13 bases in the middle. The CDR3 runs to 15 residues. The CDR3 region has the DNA TGCGCCAGCAGCTTGGAACGGGGGTACAACGGGGAGCTGTTTTTT. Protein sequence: CASSLERGYNGELFF.

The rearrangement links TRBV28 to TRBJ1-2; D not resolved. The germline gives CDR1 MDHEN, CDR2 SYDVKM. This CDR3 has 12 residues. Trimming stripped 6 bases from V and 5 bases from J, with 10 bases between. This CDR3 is CASSLRGYGYTF. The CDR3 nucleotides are TGTGCCAGCAGCCTCCGAGGGTATGGCTACACCTTC.

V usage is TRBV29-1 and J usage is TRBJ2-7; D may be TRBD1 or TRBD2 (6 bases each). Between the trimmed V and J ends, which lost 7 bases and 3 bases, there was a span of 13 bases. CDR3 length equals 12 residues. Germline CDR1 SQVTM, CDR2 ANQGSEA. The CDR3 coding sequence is TGCAGCGCCACCGAGGGGGGCTACGAGCAGTACTTC. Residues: CSATEGGYEQYF.

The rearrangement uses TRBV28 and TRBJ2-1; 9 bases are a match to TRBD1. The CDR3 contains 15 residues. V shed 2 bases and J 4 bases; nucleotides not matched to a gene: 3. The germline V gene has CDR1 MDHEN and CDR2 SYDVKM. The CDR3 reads CASSLEGQGYNEQFF. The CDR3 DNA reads TGTGCCAGCAGTTTAGAGGGACAGGGATACAATGAGCAGTTCTTC.

As DNA, the CDR3 is TGCGCCAGCAAACTCAGTAGGACAGGGGGCGGAGATACGCAGTATTTT. This sequence encodes CASKLSRTGGGDTQYF. V gene TRBV4-3 combines with J gene TRBJ2-3, with TRBD1 matching 11 bases. The CDR3 totals 16 residues. In germline, CDR1 is LGHNA, CDR2 YSLEER. V shed 7 bases and J 5 bases; nucleotides not matched to a gene: 11.

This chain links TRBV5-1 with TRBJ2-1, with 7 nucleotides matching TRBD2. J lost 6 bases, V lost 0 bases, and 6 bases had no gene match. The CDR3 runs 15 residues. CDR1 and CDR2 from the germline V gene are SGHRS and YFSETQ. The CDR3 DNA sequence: TGCGCCAGCAGCTTGGCATCTAGCGGCCTCAATGAGCAGTTCTTC. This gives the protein CASSLASSGLNEQFF. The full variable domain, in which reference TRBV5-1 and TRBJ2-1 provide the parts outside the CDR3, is KAGVTQTPRYLIKTRGQQVTLSCSPISGHRSVSWYQQTPGQGLQFLFEYFSETQRNKGNFPGRFSGRQFSNSRSEMNVSTLELGDSALYLCASSLASSGLNEQFFGPGTRLTVL.

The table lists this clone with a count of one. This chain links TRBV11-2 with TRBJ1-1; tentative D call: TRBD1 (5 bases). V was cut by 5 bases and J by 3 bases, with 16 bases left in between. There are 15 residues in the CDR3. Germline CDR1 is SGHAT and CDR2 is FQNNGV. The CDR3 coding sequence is TGTGCCAGCAGCGGGACGGGTGGGGTGTACACTGAAGCTTTCTTT. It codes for CASSGTGGVYTEAFF.

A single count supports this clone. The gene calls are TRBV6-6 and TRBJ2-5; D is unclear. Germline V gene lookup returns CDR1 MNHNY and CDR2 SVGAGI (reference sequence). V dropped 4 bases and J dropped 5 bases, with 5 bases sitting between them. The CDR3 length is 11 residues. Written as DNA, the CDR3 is TGTGCCAGCAGTTCCGGTGAGACCCAGTACTTC. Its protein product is CASSSGETQYF.

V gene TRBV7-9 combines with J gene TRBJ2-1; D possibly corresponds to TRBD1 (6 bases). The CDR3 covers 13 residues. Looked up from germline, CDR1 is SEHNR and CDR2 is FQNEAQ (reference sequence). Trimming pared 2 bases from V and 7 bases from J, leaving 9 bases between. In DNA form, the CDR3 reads TGTGCCAGCAGCTTAACAGGGTCGAATGAGCAGTTCTTC. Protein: CASSLTGSNEQFF.

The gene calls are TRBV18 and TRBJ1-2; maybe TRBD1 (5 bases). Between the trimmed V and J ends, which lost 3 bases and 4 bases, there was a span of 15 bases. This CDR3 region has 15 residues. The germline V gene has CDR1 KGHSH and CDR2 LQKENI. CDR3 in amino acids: CASSPGTNRGYGYTF. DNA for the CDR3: TGTGCCAGCTCACCTGGGACCAACCGGGGCTATGGCTACACCTTC. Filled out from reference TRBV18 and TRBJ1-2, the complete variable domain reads NAGVMQNPRHLVRRRGQEARLRCSPMKGHSHVYWYRQLPEEGLKFMVYLQKENIIDESGMPKERFSAEFPKEGPSILRIQQVVRGDSAAYFCASSPGTNRGYGYTFGSGTRLTVV.

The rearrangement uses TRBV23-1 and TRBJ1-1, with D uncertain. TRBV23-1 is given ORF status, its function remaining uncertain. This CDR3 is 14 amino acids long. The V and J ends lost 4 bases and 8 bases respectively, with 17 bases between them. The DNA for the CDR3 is TGCGCCAGCAGTCCCCAACCCAAAACCCGGGAAGCTTTCTTT. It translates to CASSPQPKTREAFF.

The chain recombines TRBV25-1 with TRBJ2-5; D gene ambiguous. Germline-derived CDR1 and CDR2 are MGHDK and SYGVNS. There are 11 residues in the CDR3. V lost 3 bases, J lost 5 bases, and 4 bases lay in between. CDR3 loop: CASSDGETQYF. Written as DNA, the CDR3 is TGTGCCAGCAGTGACGGGGAGACCCAGTACTTC.

CDR3 sequence reads: CATRGNSQAFF. The CDR3 coding sequence is TGTGCCACCAGGGGTAATTCGCAAGCTTTCTTT. This chain links TRBV6-6 with TRBJ1-1; D may be TRBD1 (6 bases). The CDR3 loop spans 11 amino acids. Germline CDR1 and CDR2: MNHNY and SVGAGI (reference sequence). V lost 10 bases to trimming and J lost 9 bases, with 15 bases between them.

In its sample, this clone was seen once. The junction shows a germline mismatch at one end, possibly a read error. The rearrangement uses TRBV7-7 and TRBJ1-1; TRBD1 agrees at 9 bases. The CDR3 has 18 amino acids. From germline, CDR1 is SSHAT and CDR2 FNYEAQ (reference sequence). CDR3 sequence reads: CASSLADRGWDMNTEAFF. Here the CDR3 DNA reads TGTGCTAGCAGCTTAGCGGACAGGGGATGGGATATGAACACTGAAGCTTTCTTT. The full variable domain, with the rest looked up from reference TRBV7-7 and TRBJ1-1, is GAGVSQSPRYKVTKRGQDVTLRCDPISSHATLYWYQQALGQGPEFLTYFNYEAQPDKSGLPSDRFSAERPEGSISTLTIQRTEQRDSAMYRCASSLADRGWDMNTEAFFGQGTRLTVV.

The CDR3 coding sequence is TGTGCCAGCAGCGCTCCGGACCCTTTCTACGAGCAGTACTTC. It codes for CASSAPDPFYEQYF. This chain links TRBV2 with TRBJ2-7; D call uncertain. Trimming removed 6 bases from V and 3 bases from J, with 15 bases in between. CDR1 and CDR2 (germline): SNHLY, FYNNEI. The CDR3 totals 14 residues.

The CDR3: CASSLREDKNNEQFF. As DNA, the CDR3 is TGCGCCAGCAGCTTGCGAGAGGATAAGAACAATGAGCAGTTCTTC. The chain employs TRBV5-1 and TRBJ2-1; D remains ambiguous. This CDR3 contains 15 residues. Trimming pared 1 base from V and 5 bases from J, leaving 13 bases between. Per germline, CDR1 SGHRS and CDR2 YFSETQ.

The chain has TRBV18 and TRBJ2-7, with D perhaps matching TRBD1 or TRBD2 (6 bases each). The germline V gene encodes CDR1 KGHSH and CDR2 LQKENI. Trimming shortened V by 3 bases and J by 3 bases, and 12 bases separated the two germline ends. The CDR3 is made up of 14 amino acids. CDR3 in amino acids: CASSPFGGLYEQYF. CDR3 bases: TGTGCCAGCTCACCTTTTGGGGGGCTCTACGAGCAGTACTTC.

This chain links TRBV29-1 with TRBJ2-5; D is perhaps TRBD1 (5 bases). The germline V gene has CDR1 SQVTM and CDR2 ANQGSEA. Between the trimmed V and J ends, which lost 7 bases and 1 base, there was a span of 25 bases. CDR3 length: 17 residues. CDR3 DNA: TGCAGCGGGGTATCCCGGACGCAGGTTAGGGGCCAAGAGACCCAGTACTTC. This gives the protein CSGVSRTQVRGQETQYF.